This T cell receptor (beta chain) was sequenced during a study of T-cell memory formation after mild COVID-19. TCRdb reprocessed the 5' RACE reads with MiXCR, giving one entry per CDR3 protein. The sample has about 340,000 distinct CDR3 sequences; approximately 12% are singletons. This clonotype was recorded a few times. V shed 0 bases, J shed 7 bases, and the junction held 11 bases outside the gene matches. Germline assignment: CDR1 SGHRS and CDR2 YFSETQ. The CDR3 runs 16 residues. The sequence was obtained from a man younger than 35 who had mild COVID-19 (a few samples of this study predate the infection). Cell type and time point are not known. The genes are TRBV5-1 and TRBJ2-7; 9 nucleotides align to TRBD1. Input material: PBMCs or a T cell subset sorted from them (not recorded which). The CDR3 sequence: CASSLVGQGTLREQYF. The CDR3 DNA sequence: TGCGCCAGCAGCTTGGTTGGACAGGGGACCCTTAGGGAGCAGTACTTC.